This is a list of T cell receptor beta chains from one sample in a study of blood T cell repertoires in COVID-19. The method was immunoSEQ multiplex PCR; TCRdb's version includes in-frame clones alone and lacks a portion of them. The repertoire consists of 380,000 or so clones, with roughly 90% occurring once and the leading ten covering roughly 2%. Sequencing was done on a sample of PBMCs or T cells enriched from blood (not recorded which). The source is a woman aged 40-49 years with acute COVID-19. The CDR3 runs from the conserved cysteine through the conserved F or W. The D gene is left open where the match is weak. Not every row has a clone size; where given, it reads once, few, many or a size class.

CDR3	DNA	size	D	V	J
CSIGAGGSADTQYF	TGCAGCATCGGTGCGGGGGGGAGCGCAGATACGCAGTATTTT	NA	TRBD2	TRBV29-1	TRBJ2-3
CASSSRGQVNTGELFF	TGTGCCAGCAGCTCTCGGGGACAGGTGAACACCGGGGAGCTGTTTTTT	NA	TRBD1	TRBV5-4	TRBJ2-2
CATDRGLISGNQPQHF	TGTGCCACGGACAGGGGATTAATATCGGGCAATCAGCCCCAGCATTTT	NA	TRBD1	TRBV19	TRBJ1-5
CASSLWTDSNYGYTF	TGTGCCAGCAGCTTGTGGACAGACAGTAACTATGGCTACACCTTC	NA	NA	TRBV5-6	TRBJ1-2
CASSVRDQPQHF	TGTGCCAGCAGCGTACGGGATCAGCCCCAGCATTTT	NA	NA	TRBV2	TRBJ1-5
CASSLDSYTEAFF	TGTGCCAGCAGCCTCGACAGCTACACTGAAGCTTTCTTT	few	NA	TRBV5-4	TRBJ1-1
CASVGGHTEAFF	TGTGCCAGCGTCGGGGGACACACTGAAGCTTTCTTT	NA	NA	TRBV3-1/TRBV3-2	TRBJ1-1
CASSQGIQPQHF	TGTGCCAGCTCACAGGGGATTCAGCCCCAGCATTTT	NA	NA	TRBV18	TRBJ1-5
CASSKERGPEQYF	TGTGCCAGCAGCAAAGAAAGGGGGCCCGAGCAGTACTTC	NA	NA	TRBV21-1	TRBJ2-7
CASSLVIAGGQETQYF	TGCGCCAGCAGCTTGGTAATCGCGGGGGGGCAAGAGACCCAGTACTTC	NA	TRBD2	TRBV5-1	TRBJ2-5
CASKGTGSYNSPLHF	TGTGCCAGCAAGGGGACAGGGAGCTATAATTCACCCCTCCACTTT	few	TRBD1	TRBV2	TRBJ1-6
CASSNDRDYGYTF	TGTGCCAGTAGTAATGACAGGGACTATGGCTACACCTTC	NA	TRBD1	TRBV19	TRBJ1-2
CASSSEGSWFRSGNTIYF	TGTGCCAGCAGCTCAGAGGGAAGCTGGTTTCGCTCTGGAAACACCATATATTTT	NA	NA	TRBV7-8	TRBJ1-3
CASSAPWVLREYGYTF	TGTGCCAGCAGCGCCCCGTGGGTGTTAAGGGAGTATGGCTACACCTTC	few	NA	TRBV7-9	TRBJ1-2
CASSRVSGNTIYF	TGTGCCAGCAGCAGGGTCTCTGGAAACACCATATATTTT	NA	NA	TRBV2	TRBJ1-3
CASSQTPVTDTQYF	TGTGCCAGCAGCCAAACCCCAGTTACAGATACGCAGTATTTT	NA	NA	TRBV3-1/TRBV3-2	TRBJ2-3
CASSGRLAGGSYNEQFF	TGTGCCAGCAGCGGGCGACTAGCGGGGGGGTCCTACAATGAGCAGTTCTTC	NA	TRBD2	TRBV9	TRBJ2-1
CASRYTGVTGELFF	TGTGCCAGTAGATATACGGGGGTCACCGGGGAGCTGTTTTTT	NA	NA	TRBV19	TRBJ2-2
CASSLGTGTGKEETQYF	TGTGCCAGCAGCTTGGGAACCGGGACAGGGAAGGAAGAGACCCAGTACTTC	once	TRBD1	TRBV7-8	TRBJ2-5
CASSKRQGDADTQYF	TGTGCCAGCAGCAAGAGACAGGGTGACGCAGATACGCAGTATTTT	NA	NA	TRBV21-1	TRBJ2-3
CASSESTGGGEKLFF	TGTGCCAGCAGTGAATCCACAGGGGGAGGTGAAAAACTGTTTTTT	NA	TRBD1	TRBV25-1	TRBJ1-4
CASRPRQGANTEAFF	TGTGCCAGTAGGCCGAGACAGGGGGCGAACACTGAAGCTTTCTTT	NA	TRBD1	TRBV19	TRBJ1-1
CASSSTGSLETQYF	TGTGCCAGCAGCTCGACAGGGTCGTTAGAGACCCAGTACTTC	NA	TRBD1	TRBV9	TRBJ2-5
CASSHRWDRGAGDTQYF	TGTGCCAGTAGTCACCGATGGGACAGGGGGGCGGGAGATACGCAGTATTTT	few	TRBD1	TRBV19	TRBJ2-3
CASSYAGTNEKLFF	TGCGCCAGCAGCTACGCGGGGACTAATGAAAAACTGTTTTTT	NA	NA	TRBV4-1	TRBJ1-4
CATLPSSGNTIYF	TGTGCCACCCTTCCGTCCTCTGGAAACACCATATATTTT	NA	NA	TRBV10-3	TRBJ1-3
CASSAPGQKNTEAFF	TGCGCCAGCAGCGCTCCGGGACAAAAGAACACTGAAGCTTTCTTT	few	NA	TRBV5-1	TRBJ1-1
CAWGREQGNSPLHF	TGTGCCTGGGGCCGGGAACAGGGTAATTCACCCCTCCACTTT	NA	NA	TRBV30	TRBJ1-6
CASSLGRTGAYEQYF	TGTGCCAGCAGCTTAGGGAGGACAGGGGCCTACGAGCAGTACTTC	NA	TRBD1	TRBV7-2	TRBJ2-7
CASSPGTSIPEQYF	TGTGCCAGCAGCCCCGGGACTAGCATACCCGAGCAGTACTTC	NA	TRBD2	TRBV7-9	TRBJ2-7
CASSGRQGTNEKLFF	TGTGCCAGCAGTGGGAGACAGGGCACTAATGAAAAACTGTTTTTT	NA	TRBD1	TRBV2	TRBJ1-4
CASSIRGTGELFF	TGTGCCAGTAGTATACGGGGCACCGGGGAGCTGTTTTTT	NA	NA	TRBV19	TRBJ2-2
CASSQESRGAEAFF	TGCGCCAGCAGCCAAGAGTCCCGGGGTGCTGAAGCTTTCTTT	NA	NA	TRBV4-1	TRBJ1-1
CASSFQGARGNTIYF	TGTGCCAGCAGCTTCCAGGGGGCGCGGGGAAACACCATATATTTT	once	TRBD1	TRBV11-2	TRBJ1-3
CASSFEGGPYTGELFF	TGTGCCAGCAGCTTCGAGGGGGGGCCTTACACCGGGGAGCTGTTTTTT	NA	NA	TRBV5-4	TRBJ2-2
CSVEGSGGSSYEQYF	TGCAGCGTTGAAGGTAGCGGGGGTAGCTCCTACGAGCAGTACTTC	NA	TRBD2	TRBV29-1	TRBJ2-7
CASSLAGTSGADTQYF	TGTGCCAGCAGCTTAGCGGGGACTAGCGGGGCAGATACGCAGTATTTT	NA	TRBD2	TRBV7-6	TRBJ2-3
CAWSVWGGEQYF	TGTGCCTGGAGTGTATGGGGGGGCGAGCAGTACTTC	NA	TRBD2	TRBV30	TRBJ2-7
CASITGTGDNEQFF	TGTGCCAGCATTACAGGGACAGGGGACAATGAGCAGTTCTTC	NA	TRBD1	TRBV2	TRBJ2-1
CASSLSVAGGPTGELFF	TGTGCCAGCAGCTTAAGTGTAGCGGGGGGGCCCACCGGGGAGCTGTTTTTT	once	TRBD2	TRBV4-2	TRBJ2-2
CASSLDLTANSPLHF	TGTGCCAGCAGCTTAGATTTGACAGCCAATTCACCCCTCCACTTT	NA	NA	TRBV7-2	TRBJ1-6
CASSKQGDGYTF	TGTGCCAGCAGTAAACAGGGAGATGGCTACACCTTC	NA	NA	TRBV2	TRBJ1-2
CASSPRPGLAGGTDTQYF	TGTGCCAGCTCACCGCGTCCCGGACTAGCGGGGGGCACAGATACGCAGTATTTT	NA	TRBD2	TRBV18	TRBJ2-3
CATSDFQNTDTQYF	TGTGCCACCAGTGATTTTCAGAACACAGATACGCAGTATTTT	NA	NA	TRBV24-1	TRBJ2-3
CASSAQGNQPQHF	TGTGCCAGTAGTGCCCAGGGGAATCAGCCCCAGCATTTT	NA	NA	TRBV19	TRBJ1-5
CASSLEAGGPKDTQYF	TGCGCCAGCAGCTTGGAGGCGGGGGGGCCTAAAGATACGCAGTATTTT	NA	TRBD2	TRBV5-1	TRBJ2-3
CASTLGQELYAQYF	TGTGCCAGCACCCTAGGACAGGAGTTATACGCGCAGTATTTT	NA	TRBD1	TRBV27	TRBJ2-3
CATSKPISKEMRGYNEQFF	TGTGCCACCAGTAAGCCCATATCCAAGGAAATGAGAGGCTACAATGAGCAGTTCTTC	NA	NA	TRBV24-1	TRBJ2-1
CASSPTLGQGREKLFF	TGTGCCAGCAGCCCCACCTTAGGTCAGGGCCGTGAAAAACTGTTTTTT	once	NA	TRBV3-1/TRBV3-2	TRBJ1-4
CASTVRGILYGYTF	TGTGCCAGCACCGTAAGGGGAATCCTGTATGGCTACACCTTC	NA	NA	TRBV7-9	TRBJ1-2
CASSTRTGEDEQYF	TGTGCCAGCAGTACTAGGACAGGGGAGGACGAGCAGTACTTC	NA	TRBD1	TRBV6-2/TRBV6-3	TRBJ2-7
CASSVGRGGSNYGYTF	TGTGCCAGCAGCGTTGGTAGGGGCGGTTCTAACTATGGCTACACCTTC	NA	NA	TRBV9	TRBJ1-2
CASSFARDTYGYTF	TGTGCCAGCAGCTTCGCCCGGGACACCTATGGCTACACCTTC	NA	NA	TRBV7-9	TRBJ1-2
CASSPRQGIFSPLHF	TGTGCCAGCAGCCCACGACAGGGAATATTCTCACCCCTCCACTTT	NA	TRBD1	TRBV3-1/TRBV3-2	TRBJ1-6
CASSWQAGAQETQYF	TGTGCCAGCAGCTGGCAAGCGGGGGCCCAGGAGACCCAGTACTTC	NA	TRBD2	TRBV5-4	TRBJ2-5